The sequence of this TCR beta chain was determined in a study of PD-L1 blockade in urothelial cancer. Study details: Patients arrived having already received 0 to 3 prior chemotherapy regimens. The analyses of blood took place 3 weeks (second dose) and 6 weeks after treatment start. Whole-study results and caveats: Durable-benefit patients expanded tumor-associated blood clones more at 3 weeks.

About this clone itself: The antigen remains undetermined.

Profiling relied on immunoSEQ multiplex PCR, and the TCRdb table lists in-frame clones only, not all of them. Of about 39,000 clones listed, more than 85% are singletons. The germline V gene has CDR1 MNHEY and CDR2 SVGAGI. The CDR3 spans 15 residues. V lost 0 bases and J 4 bases, leaving 12 bases between the germline ends. The sequenced sample was PBMCs, obtained around atezolizumab (anti-PD-L1) treatment. The rearrangement uses TRBV6-5 and TRBJ1-2; D remains ambiguous. The clonotype comes from a man aged 60 to 69 with urothelial cancer. For the CDR3, the DNA is TGTGCCAGCAGTTACTCGGCGATCCGGGGCTATGGCTACACCTTC. As protein: CASSYSAIRGYGYTF.